This T cell receptor (beta chain) comes out of a study of blood T cell repertoires in COVID-19. Trimming took off 1 base at V and 1 base at J, with 8 bases between the two ends. The CDR3 sequence is 15 residues long. CDR1 is SGHRS, CDR2 YFSETQ, per germline. The method was immunoSEQ multiplex PCR; TCRdb's version includes in-frame clones alone and lacks a portion of them. The sample yields approximately 450,000 clones, 80% to 90% seen once. The source is a man aged 25-40 years who had recovered from COVID-19. The chain is built from TRBV5-1 and TRBJ1-4, with unresolved D. Specimen: PBMCs or T cells enriched from blood (not recorded which). The DNA of the CDR3 is TGCGCCAGCAGCTTGATCGGGGAAACTAATGAAAAACTGTTTTTT. Translated, it gives CASSLIGETNEKLFF.